The 26 T cell receptor beta chains reported below all come from one sample, sequenced in a study of beta chain features in type 1 diabetes. The study reverse transcribed the entire isolated RNA, so it sequenced expressed TCRB transcripts. Profiling relied on immunoSEQ multiplex PCR, and the TCRdb table lists in-frame clones only, not all of them. This sample carries around 250,000 clones, around 65% of them seen once, and the ten largest clones take 0.053%. The sequenced material came from naive CD4+ T cells from blood. The receptors stem from a man younger than 40 in good health.

The rearrangement links TRBV28 to TRBJ1-2; D remains unclear. Germline V gene data show CDR1 as MDHEN and CDR2 as SYDVKM. Between the trimmed V and J ends, which lost 10 bases and 1 base, there was a span of 10 bases. The CDR3 extends over 12 amino acids. This chain's CDR3 is CATTEVNYGYTF. The CDR3 coding sequence is TGTGCCACTACGGAGGTTAACTATGGCTACACCTTC.

The chain has TRBV2 and TRBJ1-1; 7 positions match TRBD1. Per the germline V gene, CDR1 is SNHLY and CDR2 is FYNNEI. This CDR3 contains 11 residues. The ends lost 5 bases at V and 11 bases at J; junction bases unmatched: 5. DNA for the CDR3: TGTGCCAGCAGTCAAACAGGGGAGGCTTTCTTT. Its translation is CASSQTGEAFF.

V usage is TRBV18 and J usage is TRBJ2-1, with D tentatively TRBD1 or TRBD2 (6 bases each). The CDR3 has 14 residues. Trimming removed 3 bases at V and 6 bases at J, with 12 bases between. Germline lookup yields CDR1 KGHSH and CDR2 LQKENI. CDR3 loop: CASSPLRGPNEQFF. The CDR3 DNA is TGTGCCAGCTCACCCCTACGGGGGCCCAATGAGCAGTTCTTC.

The CDR3 bases are TGTGCCAGCAGCTTTGCATTCGACAGGGGTTACTACGAGCAGTACTTC. This sequence encodes CASSFAFDRGYYEQYF. This chain joins TRBV7-2 and TRBJ2-7; 8 bases align to TRBD1. Germline-derived CDR1 and CDR2 are SGHTA and FQGNSA. The J segment lost 3 bases and the V segment lost 3 bases, leaving 10 bases of the junction unmatched. This CDR3 is 16 amino acids long.

This rearrangement joins TRBV5-1 to TRBJ2-6; D remains ambiguous. CDR3 size: 15 residues. Between the trimmed V and J ends, which lost 4 bases and 1 base, there was a span of 9 bases. Germline V CDR1 and CDR2: SGHRS, YFSETQ. CDR3 amino acids: CASSPGRSGANVLTF. In DNA form, the CDR3 reads TGCGCCAGCAGCCCGGGCCGTTCTGGGGCCAACGTCCTGACTTTC.

Note on this clone: This sample also contains other DNA sequences that code for the same CDR3. V gene TRBV30 combines with J gene TRBJ1-6, with TRBD1 identical over 8 bases. The CDR3 has 13 residues. Germline V gives CDR1 GTSNPN, CDR2 SVGIG (reference sequence). V was clipped by 2 bases and J by 10 bases; unmatched bases: 4. This CDR3 reads CAWSTQGGSPLHF. CDR3 coding DNA: TGTGCCTGGAGTACACAGGGGGGCTCACCCCTCCACTTT.

Only a few counts were recorded for this clone. The rearrangement joins TRBV29-1 to TRBJ2-1, with TRBD2 matching over 11 bases. V shed 6 bases and J 7 bases; nucleotides not matched to a gene: 5. The CDR3 is 13 amino acids. From germline, CDR1 is SQVTM and CDR2 ANQGSEA. This CDR3 reads CSVAGLAENEQFF. CDR3 nucleotide sequence: TGCAGCGTGGCGGGACTAGCGGAGAATGAGCAGTTCTTC.

The chain joins TRBV29-1 to TRBJ1-5; tentative D call: TRBD1 (6 bases). CDR1 SQVTM and CDR2 ANQGSEA come from the germline V gene. CDR3 size: 12 residues. Trimming took 4 bases from V and 2 from J, leaving 6 bases between them. This chain's CDR3 is CSVGGRNQPQHF. The CDR3 DNA reads as TGCAGCGTTGGGGGGCGCAATCAGCCCCAGCATTTT.

The chain combines TRBV20-1 with TRBJ1-1; D is ambiguous. The germline V and J ends were trimmed by 5 bases and 8 bases, with 9 bases remaining between them. The V gene's germline CDR1 is DFQATT and CDR2 SNEGSKA (reference sequence). The CDR3 is 10 amino acids. This CDR3 is CSAFRLEAFF. The CDR3 DNA is TGCAGTGCTTTTCGACTGGAAGCTTTCTTT.

The CDR3 here is CATRVVMSSYNEQFF. The CDR3 DNA reads TGTGCCACGAGAGTCGTGATGAGCTCCTACAATGAGCAGTTCTTC. The gene calls are TRBV7-2 and TRBJ2-1, with D unclear. Germline lookup yields CDR1 SGHTA and CDR2 FQGNSA. V lost 10 bases and J lost 0, with 16 bases in between. The CDR3 totals 15 residues.

The chain uses TRBV18 and TRBJ1-2; TRBD1 matches 9 bases. Germline loops: CDR1 KGHSH, CDR2 LQKENI. Trimming at V came to 3 bases and at J to 4 bases, leaving 6 bases not matched to a gene. The CDR3 spans 15 residues. The CDR3 is CASSPTGDRVYGYTF. The CDR3 nucleotides are TGTGCCAGCTCACCTACCGGGGACAGGGTCTATGGCTACACCTTC.

The table lists this clone with a few counts. This chain links TRBV7-2 with TRBJ2-1; the D gene is possibly TRBD1 (5 bases). In germline, CDR1 is SGHTA, CDR2 FQGNSA. Trimming cost V 5 bases and J 4 bases, with 15 bases left between them. The CDR3 is made up of 15 amino acids. The CDR3 DNA is TGTGCCAGCAGCCCAGGGCGCGGCCATTACAATGAGCAGTTCTTC. Amino acid sequence: CASSPGRGHYNEQFF. Looking up the rest from reference TRBV7-2 and TRBJ2-1 gives the full variable domain: GAGVSQSPSNKVTEKGKDVELRCDPISGHTALYWYRQSLGQGLEFLIYFQGNSAPDKSGLPSDRFSAERTGGSVSTLTIQRTQQEDSAVYLCASSPGRGHYNEQFFGPGTRLTVL.

V and J are TRBV7-2 and TRBJ2-6; D not resolved. The CDR3 contains 13 residues. V was shortened by 3 bases and J by 0 bases, with 0 bases between the two germline ends. Germline V gene lookup returns CDR1 SGHTA and CDR2 FQGNSA. CDR3 in amino acids: CASSFSGANVLTF. CDR3 coding DNA: TGTGCCAGCAGCTTCTCTGGGGCCAACGTCCTGACTTTC.

The rearrangement joins TRBV23-1 to TRBJ2-4, with TRBD1 identical over 10 bases. TRBV23-1 falls under the ORF class, with uncertain function. The CDR3 spans 15 residues. The ends lost 2 bases at V and 4 bases at J; junction bases unmatched: 2. The CDR3 region has the DNA TGCGCCAGCAGTCAACCGGGACAGGGGAAAAACATTCAGTACTTC. Its protein product is CASSQPGQGKNIQYF.

There are a few counts of this clone. The chain employs TRBV29-1 and TRBJ1-1; D uncertain. The CDR3 loop spans 14 amino acids. Trimming removed 5 bases from V and 2 bases from J, with 15 bases in between. CDR1 is SQVTM, CDR2 ANQGSEA, per germline. The CDR3 here is CSVMELLTNTEAFF. The CDR3 nucleotides read TGCAGCGTTATGGAGCTCCTTACCAACACTGAAGCTTTCTTT.

The chain carries TRBV30 and TRBJ2-3; perhaps TRBD1 as D (6 bases). CDR1 and CDR2 (germline): GTSNPN, SVGIG (reference sequence). CDR3 length equals 13 residues. The CDR3 here is CAKGVDGTDTQYF. The CDR3 coding sequence is TGTGCGAAGGGGGTAGACGGCACAGATACGCAGTATTTT.

This chain links TRBV2 with TRBJ2-3, with D possibly being TRBD1 (6 bases). Germline V gene sequence: CDR1 SNHLY, CDR2 FYNNEI. V was clipped by 6 bases and J by 0 bases, with 19 bases between them. This CDR3 spans 17 amino acids. CDR3 loop: CASRRTARLNSTDTQYF. The CDR3 DNA is TGTGCCAGCAGGCGGACAGCTAGACTTAATAGCACAGATACGCAGTATTTT.

The J gene is TRBJ2-1, the V gene TRBV29-1; D unresolved. Trimming left V 5 bases short and J 4 bases short, with 12 bases between. The CDR3 length is 13 residues. Germline V CDR1 and CDR2: SQVTM, ANQGSEA. This chain's CDR3 is CSVLKGLYNEQFF. In DNA form, the CDR3 reads TGCAGCGTTCTCAAGGGCCTTTACAATGAGCAGTTCTTC.

This clone was detected a few times. CDR3 in amino acids: CAWIRQGADTQYF. The CDR3 nucleotides read TGTGCCTGGATTAGGCAGGGTGCGGATACGCAGTATTTT. V usage is TRBV30 and J usage is TRBJ2-3, with TRBD1 as a possible D gene (5 bases). Trimming took off 4 bases at V and 6 bases at J, with 14 bases between the two ends. This CDR3 comprises 13 residues. Germline V gene data show CDR1 as GTSNPN and CDR2 as SVGIG (reference sequence). Filled out from reference TRBV30 and TRBJ2-3, the complete variable domain reads SQTIHQWPATLVQPVGSPLSLECTVEGTSNPNLYWYRQAAGRGLQLLFYSVGIGQISSEVPQNLSASRPQDRQFILSSKKLLLSDSGFYLCAWIRQGADTQYFGPGTRLTVL.

The genes are TRBV9 and TRBJ2-7, with D possibly being TRBD2 (5 bases). The CDR3 spans 12 residues. V lost 0 bases and J 7 bases, leaving 8 bases between the germline ends. Germline CDR1 is SGDLS and CDR2 is YYNGEE. The CDR3 bases are TGTGCCAGCAGCGTAGAAGGAGGAGAGCAGTACTTC. Its protein is CASSVEGGEQYF.

In this sample, this clone turned up once. The chain recombines TRBV28 with TRBJ2-6, with D possibly TRBD1 on 6 matching bases. CDR3 length: 19 amino acids. Germline values: CDR1 MDHEN, CDR2 SYDVKM. Trimming cost V 2 bases and J 0 bases, with 17 bases left between them. CDR3 loop: CASSLGQRIYSSGANVLTF. CDR3 nucleotides: TGTGCCAGCAGTTTAGGACAGCGGATCTATTCCTCTGGGGCCAACGTCCTGACTTTC.

This clone was found once. The chain recombines TRBV29-1 with TRBJ2-3; 10 bases align to TRBD1. V shed 7 bases and J 4 bases; nucleotides not matched to a gene: 11. Germline lookup yields CDR1 SQVTM and CDR2 ANQGSEA. CDR3 size: 15 residues. CDR3 bases: TGCAGCGCCAAAATCGGGACAGGGGAGCCAGATACGCAGTATTTT. Residues: CSAKIGTGEPDTQYF.

V is TRBV5-4 and J is TRBJ2-2, with D perhaps being TRBD1 or TRBD2 (5 bases each). V shed 3 bases and J shed 7 bases, with 13 bases lying between them. Germline V gene sequence: CDR1 SGHNT, CDR2 YYREEE (reference sequence). This CDR3 contains 14 residues. The CDR3 nucleotides read TGTGCCAGCAGCTCCCCTTCTGGGGGCGGGGAGCTGTTTTTT. It specifies CASSSPSGGGELFF.

This clone was seen only once. The chain couples TRBV5-4 to TRBJ2-1; D is uncertain. CDR3 length: 13 amino acids. V was clipped by 0 bases and J by 10 bases, with 11 bases between them. Germline loops: CDR1 SGHNT, CDR2 YYREEE (reference sequence). In DNA form, the CDR3 reads TGTGCCAGCAGCTTGGTTCTACTCGGAGAGCAGTTCTTC. It specifies CASSLVLLGEQFF.

The gene calls are TRBV18 and TRBJ1-2; the D gene is possibly TRBD1 (5 bases). Deletions cut 6 bases from V and 5 bases from J, with 16 bases between. Germline CDR1 reads KGHSH; CDR2 reads LQKENI. The CDR3 totals 14 residues. Here the CDR3 reads CASSSNGQRYGYTF. As DNA, the CDR3 is TGTGCCAGCTCGTCGAATGGACAAAGATATGGCTACACCTTC.

The genes are TRBV5-1 and TRBJ2-7; 12 nucleotides align to TRBD2. Germline CDR1 SGHRS, CDR2 YFSETQ. V was pared by 6 bases and J by 7 bases, with 11 bases of the junction left unmatched. The CDR3 totals 15 residues. Here the CDR3 reads CASNPSGRAAGEQYF. DNA for the CDR3: TGCGCCAGCAACCCTAGCGGGAGGGCCGCAGGAGAGCAGTACTTC.